This entry concerns a single T cell receptor (beta chain). These data belong to a study of blood T cell repertoires in COVID-19. At the level of the study: Specimens from acute and convalescent COVID-19 originated in the United States, Italy and Spain.

Germline lookup yields CDR1 MNHEY and CDR2 SVGAGI. V lost 5 bases to trimming and J lost 4 bases, with 14 bases between them. The CDR3 sequence is 14 residues long. Repertoires were generated with immunoSEQ multiplex PCR, while TCRdb's copy carries only in-frame clones and drops some. This sample carries about 200,000 clones, approximately 90% of them seen once, and the ten largest clones take 6%. Sample: peripheral blood. The rearrangement links TRBV6-5 to TRBJ1-2; D is undetermined. The TCR comes from a man aged 35 to 55 with active or convalescent COVID-19. The chain's CDR3 is CASSPRGRPYGYTF. As DNA, the CDR3 is TGTGCCAGCAGTCCTCGGGGTCGGCCCTATGGCTACACCTTC.